Below are 25 T cell receptor beta chains sequenced from a single sample in a study of blood T cell repertoires in COVID-19. Sequencing used immunoSEQ multiplex PCR; TCRdb keeps in-frame clones, though not all of them. This repertoire shows about 200,000 clones, about 83% found once; its top ten account for around 6%. Sample: PBMCs or T cells enriched from blood (not recorded which). Receptors were obtained from a man aged 40-50 years with acute COVID-19.

The chain uses TRBV2 and TRBJ2-3; a possible D gene is TRBD1 (6 bases). The CDR3 length is 17 residues. Trimming left V 5 bases short and J 1 base short, with 19 bases between. CDR1 is SNHLY and CDR2 is FYNNEI in the germline V gene. CDR3 loop: CASSSARRDTRTDTQYF. In DNA, the CDR3 is TGTGCCAGCAGTTCCGCTCGCCGGGACACCCGCACAGATACGCAGTATTTT. Using reference TRBV2 and TRBJ2-3 for the parts outside the CDR3, the full variable domain is EPEVTQTPSHQVTQMGQEVILRCVPISNHLYFYWYRQILGQKVEFLVSFYNNEISEKSEIFDDQFSVERPDGSNFTLKIRSTKLEDSAMYFCASSSARRDTRTDTQYFGPGTRLTVL.

This chain links TRBV6-5 with TRBJ1-2, with 7 bases fitting TRBD1. The CDR3 runs to 13 residues. Per the germline V gene, CDR1 is MNHEY and CDR2 is SVGAGI. J was trimmed by 4 bases and V by 6 bases; bases with no gene match: 5. Here the CDR3 DNA reads TGTGCCAGCAGACCCGGACAGGTCTATGGCTACACCTTC. Translated, it gives CASRPGQVYGYTF.

The chain recombines TRBV12-2 with TRBJ1-4; the DNA was not compared with TRBD1, the D call given in the table. TRBV12-2 is classified as a pseudogene. The CDR3 contains 15 residues. The CDR3, as DNA: TGTGCAAGTCGCGACATGACAGAGAAAAGAGAAAAACTGTTTTTT. It codes for CASRDMTEKREKLFF.

This chain joins TRBV25-1 and TRBJ2-5; 9 bases match TRBD1. CDR1 and CDR2 (germline): MGHDK, SYGVNS. Losses at the gene ends were 4 bases for V and 2 bases for J; bases not matched to a gene: 14. This CDR3 is 18 amino acids long. The DNA of the CDR3 is TGTGCCAGCAGTGGGGAGGAGCTTACGGGACAGGGACAAGAGACCCAGTACTTC. Translating it yields CASSGEELTGQGQETQYF.

The rearrangement joins TRBV20-1 to TRBJ2-3; D perhaps matches TRBD1 (6 bases). The CDR3 has 11 residues. Trimming removed 3 bases from V and 6 bases from J, with 7 bases in between. Germline V gene sequence: CDR1 DFQATT, CDR2 SNEGSKA (reference sequence). The CDR3 sequence: CSASQGDTQYF. The CDR3 bases are TGCAGTGCTAGTCAGGGGGATACGCAGTATTTT.

The chain carries TRBV28 and TRBJ1-5; tentative D call: TRBD1 (5 bases). The germline V gene has CDR1 MDHEN and CDR2 SYDVKM. This CDR3 region has 16 residues. V lost 6 bases and J lost 2, with 17 bases in between. This chain's CDR3 is CASRSNNWGGNQPQHF. The CDR3 nucleotides are TGTGCCAGCAGATCTAACAATTGGGGGGGCAATCAGCCCCAGCATTTT.

The chain links TRBV3-1 (or the pseudogene TRBV3-2) to TRBJ2-1; tentative D call: TRBD2 (5 bases). The germline CDR1 and CDR2 sequences are LGHDT and YNNKEL (reference sequence). The V end lost 1 base, the J end lost 11 bases, and 9 bases lay between the germline ends. This CDR3 has 12 residues. The CDR3 reads CASSQGAGKQFF. The DNA for the CDR3 is TGTGCCAGCAGCCAAGGAGCCGGGAAGCAGTTCTTC.

This clone was counted a single time. The rearrangement links TRBV27 to TRBJ2-3; 8 nucleotides align to TRBD2. V shed 7 bases, J shed 3 bases, and the junction held 6 bases outside the gene matches. The CDR3 is made up of 14 amino acids. CDR1 is MNHEY, CDR2 SMNVEV, per germline (reference sequence). The CDR3 sequence: CASNPGTRTDTQYF. In DNA form, the CDR3 reads TGTGCCAGCAACCCCGGGACTAGAACAGATACGCAGTATTTT.

The chain couples TRBV5-6 to TRBJ1-2, with 7 bases fitting TRBD1. CDR3 length equals 16 residues. With 4 bases clipped from V and 1 base from J, the junction kept 10 bases outside the gene matches. CDR1 SGHDT and CDR2 YYEEEE come from the germline V gene. The CDR3 loop reads CASSPQRDRDNYGYTF. CDR3 nucleotide sequence: TGTGCCAGCAGCCCACAACGGGACAGAGATAACTATGGCTACACCTTC.

The CDR3 sequence: CASSVVAGHTDTQYF. The CDR3 nucleotides are TGTGCCAGCAGCGTAGTAGCGGGACACACAGATACGCAGTATTTT. J is TRBJ2-3 and V is TRBV9, with 8 bases that match TRBD2. Germline trimming cut 0 bases from V and 2 bases from J; bases unmatched to any gene: 2. This CDR3 is built from 15 residues. The V gene's germline CDR1 is SGDLS and CDR2 YYNGEE.

This chain connects TRBV5-1 to TRBJ2-2; D might be TRBD2 (6 bases). The CDR3 is 15 amino acids. V lost 0 bases, J lost 0 bases, and 6 bases lay in between. The germline CDR1 and CDR2 sequences are SGHRS and YFSETQ. Here the CDR3 reads CASSLGLANTGELFF. The CDR3 coding sequence is TGCGCCAGCAGCTTGGGACTAGCGAACACCGGGGAGCTGTTTTTT.

The rearrangement joins TRBV5-1 to TRBJ2-1; D not certain. Germline V gene lookup returns CDR1 SGHRS and CDR2 YFSETQ. V was trimmed by 2 bases and J by 4 bases, leaving 10 bases between them. The CDR3 consists of 14 residues. CDR3 region: CASSFETRYNEQFF. The CDR3 region has the DNA TGCGCCAGCAGCTTTGAGACTCGGTACAATGAGCAGTTCTTC.

J is TRBJ2-7 and V is TRBV12-2; the D call of TRBD2 is as the table states it, not checked on the DNA. TRBV12-2 is tagged as a pseudogene. The CDR3 runs to 14 residues. CDR3 in DNA: TGTGCAAGTCGCTTAGGAGGTCTTAATTACGAGCAGTACTTC. As protein: CASRLGGLNYEQYF.

This chain uses TRBV18 with TRBJ1-2, with a possible D match to TRBD1 (5 bases). Between the trimmed V and J ends, which lost 3 bases and 3 bases, there was a span of 11 bases. CDR1 is KGHSH, CDR2 LQKENI, per germline. The CDR3 consists of 14 residues. The CDR3 reads CASSPPGWDYGYTF. CDR3 coding DNA: TGTGCCAGCTCACCCCCAGGGTGGGACTATGGCTACACCTTC.

The chain carries TRBV9 and TRBJ1-1; 7 nucleotides line up with TRBD1. The CDR3 runs to 17 residues. CDR1 is SGDLS and CDR2 is YYNGEE in the germline V gene. The V segment lost 4 bases and the J segment 3 bases; nucleotides outside the gene matches: 15. CDR3 in DNA: TGTGCCAGCAGCCAGGGGACAGTCCCCGGTATGGACACTGAAGCTTTCTTT. Translation: CASSQGTVPGMDTEAFF. Together with reference TRBV9 and TRBJ1-1, the CDR3 gives the full variable domain: DSGVTQTPKHLITATGQRVTLRCSPRSGDLSVYWYQQSLDQGLQFLIQYYNGEERAKGNILERFSAQQFPDLHSELNLSSLELGDSALYFCASSQGTVPGMDTEAFFGQGTRLTVV.

The gene calls are TRBV11-2 and TRBJ2-1, with D uncertain. Germline CDR1 and CDR2: SGHAT and FQNNGV. The CDR3 is made up of 13 amino acids. Trimming took 5 bases from V and 12 from J, leaving 17 bases between them. The CDR3 protein is CASSLGPTEGQFF. The CDR3 DNA sequence: TGTGCCAGCAGCCTGGGCCCCACCGAAGGGCAGTTCTTC.

As DNA, the CDR3 is TGTGCCAGCAGTGCCGGATTGGGGGCCACGGGGACCCAGTACTTC. Encoded protein: CASSAGLGATGTQYF. The V call is TRBV2, the J call TRBJ2-5, with D tentatively TRBD1 (6 bases). The V gene lost 4 bases and the J gene lost 7 bases, with 19 bases spanning the gap. CDR1 and CDR2 from the germline V gene are SNHLY and FYNNEI. This CDR3 comprises 15 residues.

The rearrangement uses TRBV7-8 and TRBJ1-3; no clear D. This CDR3 comprises 15 residues. V was trimmed by 5 bases and J by 7 bases, leaving 18 bases between them. From germline, CDR1 is SGHVS and CDR2 FQNEAQ. This CDR3 is CASSLQSSGRNTIYF. CDR3 sequence (DNA): TGTGCCAGCAGCCTACAGTCATCGGGGAGGAACACCATATATTTT.

The V call is TRBV2, the J call TRBJ1-2, with 7 bases fitting TRBD1. Germline-derived CDR1 and CDR2 are SNHLY and FYNNEI. J gave up 4 bases and V 10 bases, and 12 bases lay outside the gene matches. The CDR3 has 14 residues. Written as DNA, the CDR3 is TGTGCCACAGAATCAGGGGGAAACGGCTATGGCTACACCTTC. This encodes CATESGGNGYGYTF.

This clone was picked up one time. The chain carries TRBV30 and TRBJ2-2, with D possibly being TRBD2 (6 bases). The germline V gene encodes CDR1 GTSNPN and CDR2 SVGIG (reference sequence). V was pared by 2 bases and J by 6 bases, with 7 bases between. This CDR3 is built from 12 residues. The CDR3 region is CAWSRRAGELFF. In nucleotides, the CDR3 is TGTGCCTGGAGTAGGAGGGCCGGGGAGCTGTTTTTT.

The rearrangement joins TRBV11-2 to TRBJ2-3; TRBD2 matches 11 bases. Germline CDR1 reads SGHAT; CDR2 reads FQNNGV. J gave up 7 bases and V 0 bases, and 9 bases lay outside the gene matches. CDR3 length equals 17 residues. Here the CDR3 reads CASSLDRASGRRNTQYF. The CDR3 DNA follows: TGTGCCAGCAGCTTAGATAGGGCTAGCGGGAGGAGGAATACGCAGTATTTT.

The rearrangement uses TRBV27 and TRBJ1-6, with D unresolved. Germline CDR1 and CDR2: MNHEY and SMNVEV (reference sequence). Trimming cost V 5 bases and J 5 bases, with 10 bases left between them. The CDR3 extends over 14 amino acids. In DNA form, the CDR3 reads TGTGCCAGCAGTGCGGGGTGGGATAATTCACCCCTCCACTTT. Encoded protein: CASSAGWDNSPLHF.

A word on this clone: The same CDR3 also results from other DNA sequences found in this sample. The rearrangement links TRBV5-1 to TRBJ2-2, with D unclear. Trimming cost V 4 bases and J 5 bases, with 9 bases left between them. CDR3 length: 13 amino acids. From germline, CDR1 is SGHRS and CDR2 YFSETQ. CDR3 sequence (DNA): TGCGCCAGCAGCCCTACAGTTACCGGGGAGCTGTTTTTT. Translating gives CASSPTVTGELFF.

The chain carries TRBV27 and TRBJ2-7; a weak D match, TRBD1 (5 bases). The CDR3 loop spans 14 amino acids. Trimming removed 10 bases at V and 3 bases at J, with 19 bases between. The V gene's germline CDR1 is MNHEY and CDR2 SMNVEV (reference sequence). CDR3 loop: CATRTTPSYYEQYF. The CDR3 bases are TGTGCCACCCGGACAACCCCATCTTACTACGAGCAGTACTTC.

This clone has just one count. The rearrangement joins TRBV11-3 to TRBJ2-2; 9 positions agree with TRBD2. From germline, CDR1 is SGHNT and CDR2 YENEEA. With 4 bases clipped from V and 6 bases from J, the junction kept 9 bases outside the gene matches. CDR3 length: 16 amino acids. Here the CDR3 DNA reads TGTGCCAGCAGCTCGATAGCGGGAGACGGTCCCGGGGAGCTGTTTTTT. It is translated as CASSSIAGDGPGELFF.